The 10 T cell receptor beta chains presented below share a single source sample, sequenced in a study of beta chain features in type 1 diabetes. Of the isolated RNA, all was reverse transcribed, and so the sequenced material was expressed TCRB transcripts. Only in-frame clones appear in the TCRdb table, and some are missing; sequencing was by immunoSEQ multiplex PCR. This sample yields roughly 400,000 clones, of which approximately 16% are seen a single time; under 0.02% belongs to the top ten. The specimen was naive CD4+ T cells from blood. The receptors shown here come from a woman under 30 in good health.

V usage is TRBV7-2 and J usage is TRBJ2-7; a possible D gene is TRBD2 (5 bases). This CDR3 is built from 14 residues. Germline V gives CDR1 SGHTA, CDR2 FQGNSA. Trimming cost V 1 base and J 4 bases, with 11 bases left between them. The CDR3 nucleotides are TGTGCCAGCAGCTTAGTTGAGGGCCAGTACGAGCAGTACTTC. Translated, it gives CASSLVEGQYEQYF.

The chain is built from TRBV19 and TRBJ2-1, with D possibly being TRBD2 (5 bases). The germline V and J ends were trimmed by 3 bases and 6 bases, with 12 bases remaining between them. The CDR3 totals 14 residues. Germline V CDR1 and CDR2: LNHDA, SQIVND (reference sequence). The CDR3 sequence is CASSMREWGNEQFF. Here the CDR3 DNA reads TGTGCCAGTAGTATGAGGGAATGGGGCAATGAGCAGTTCTTC.

The chain couples TRBV25-1 to TRBJ2-5; 7 bases fit TRBD2. The germline CDR1 and CDR2 sequences are MGHDK and SYGVNS. The CDR3 contains 16 residues. Losses at the gene ends were 4 bases for V and 4 bases for J; bases not matched to a gene: 12. The CDR3 region has the DNA TGTGCCAGCAGTGGGACTAGAGGCTCAGTCGGAGAGACCCAGTACTTC. Its protein is CASSGTRGSVGETQYF.

This clone was recorded a few times. The chain is built from TRBV7-8 and TRBJ2-7, with 11 bases aligning to TRBD2. Unmatched junction bases numbered 4, after V lost 1 base and J lost 2 bases. Germline-derived CDR1 and CDR2 are SGHVS and FQNEAQ. The length of the CDR3 is 16 residues. The CDR3 DNA is TGTGCCAGCAGCTTAGTAGGGACTAGCGGCACCTACGAGCAGTACTTC. Amino acids: CASSLVGTSGTYEQYF. The full variable domain, completed using reference TRBV7-8 and TRBJ2-7, is GAGVSQSPRYKVAKRGQDVALRCDPISGHVSLFWYQQALGQGPEFLTYFQNEAQLDKSGLPSDRFFAERPEGSVSTLKIQRTQQEDSAVYLCASSLVGTSGTYEQYFGPGTRLTVT.

The genes are TRBV18 and TRBJ2-7; D is possibly TRBD1 (5 bases). V was shortened by 4 bases and J by 7 bases, with 14 bases between the two germline ends. The CDR3 runs 13 residues. CDR1 and CDR2 from the germline V gene are KGHSH and LQKENI. This CDR3 is CASSLGEGREQYF. The CDR3 DNA follows: TGTGCCAGCTCACTAGGGGAAGGGCGGGAGCAGTACTTC.

This clone was found a few times. The V and J genes are TRBV29-1 and TRBJ1-4; no reliable D call. Germline assignment: CDR1 SQVTM and CDR2 ANQGSEA. This CDR3 contains 13 residues. Trimming stripped 1 base from V and 4 bases from J, with 7 bases between. The CDR3 here is CSVEVLRNEKLFF. The CDR3 coding sequence is TGCAGCGTTGAAGTCCTGCGTAATGAAAAACTGTTTTTT. Supplemented by reference TRBV29-1 and TRBJ1-4, the full variable domain reads SAVISQKPSRDICQRGTSLTIQCQVDSQVTMMFWYRQQPGQSLTLIATANQGSEATYESGFVIDKFPISRPNLTFSTLTVSNMSPEDSSIYLCSVEVLRNEKLFFGSGTQLSVL.

J is TRBJ1-2 and V is TRBV30; TRBD1 aligns across 7 bases. The germline V gene encodes CDR1 GTSNPN and CDR2 SVGIG (reference sequence). CDR3 length equals 15 residues. The V segment lost 3 bases and the J segment 6 bases; nucleotides outside the gene matches: 13. The CDR3 spells CAWSTRTGGLNGYTF. The DNA for the CDR3 is TGTGCCTGGAGCACTAGGACAGGAGGGTTAAATGGCTACACCTTC.

The chain is built from TRBV6-5 and TRBJ2-7; 10 bases line up with TRBD1. The CDR3 contains 14 residues. The ends lost 5 bases at V and 3 bases at J; junction bases unmatched: 4. Germline V gives CDR1 MNHEY, CDR2 SVGAGI. The CDR3 coding sequence is TGTGCCAGCAGTACGGACAGGGGGAGCTACGAGCAGTACTTC. Translation: CASSTDRGSYEQYF.

The chain joins TRBV11-2 to TRBJ2-1; D not resolved. The V and J ends lost 5 bases and 12 bases respectively, with 20 bases between them. Germline V gives CDR1 SGHAT, CDR2 FQNNGV. The CDR3 spans 14 residues. CDR3 residues: CASSPQANLRGQFF. The CDR3 DNA reads TGTGCCAGCAGCCCGCAAGCCAACCTACGTGGGCAGTTCTTC.

This clone was counted a few times. The chain recombines TRBV27 with TRBJ2-7; 12 bases match TRBD2. CDR1 and CDR2 from the germline V gene are MNHEY and SMNVEV (reference sequence). Losses at the gene ends were 5 bases for V and 12 bases for J; bases not matched to a gene: 8. The CDR3 sequence is 13 residues long. The CDR3 reads CASSPQTSGSVYF. DNA for the CDR3: TGTGCCAGCAGTCCCCAGACTAGCGGGAGTGTGTACTTC.